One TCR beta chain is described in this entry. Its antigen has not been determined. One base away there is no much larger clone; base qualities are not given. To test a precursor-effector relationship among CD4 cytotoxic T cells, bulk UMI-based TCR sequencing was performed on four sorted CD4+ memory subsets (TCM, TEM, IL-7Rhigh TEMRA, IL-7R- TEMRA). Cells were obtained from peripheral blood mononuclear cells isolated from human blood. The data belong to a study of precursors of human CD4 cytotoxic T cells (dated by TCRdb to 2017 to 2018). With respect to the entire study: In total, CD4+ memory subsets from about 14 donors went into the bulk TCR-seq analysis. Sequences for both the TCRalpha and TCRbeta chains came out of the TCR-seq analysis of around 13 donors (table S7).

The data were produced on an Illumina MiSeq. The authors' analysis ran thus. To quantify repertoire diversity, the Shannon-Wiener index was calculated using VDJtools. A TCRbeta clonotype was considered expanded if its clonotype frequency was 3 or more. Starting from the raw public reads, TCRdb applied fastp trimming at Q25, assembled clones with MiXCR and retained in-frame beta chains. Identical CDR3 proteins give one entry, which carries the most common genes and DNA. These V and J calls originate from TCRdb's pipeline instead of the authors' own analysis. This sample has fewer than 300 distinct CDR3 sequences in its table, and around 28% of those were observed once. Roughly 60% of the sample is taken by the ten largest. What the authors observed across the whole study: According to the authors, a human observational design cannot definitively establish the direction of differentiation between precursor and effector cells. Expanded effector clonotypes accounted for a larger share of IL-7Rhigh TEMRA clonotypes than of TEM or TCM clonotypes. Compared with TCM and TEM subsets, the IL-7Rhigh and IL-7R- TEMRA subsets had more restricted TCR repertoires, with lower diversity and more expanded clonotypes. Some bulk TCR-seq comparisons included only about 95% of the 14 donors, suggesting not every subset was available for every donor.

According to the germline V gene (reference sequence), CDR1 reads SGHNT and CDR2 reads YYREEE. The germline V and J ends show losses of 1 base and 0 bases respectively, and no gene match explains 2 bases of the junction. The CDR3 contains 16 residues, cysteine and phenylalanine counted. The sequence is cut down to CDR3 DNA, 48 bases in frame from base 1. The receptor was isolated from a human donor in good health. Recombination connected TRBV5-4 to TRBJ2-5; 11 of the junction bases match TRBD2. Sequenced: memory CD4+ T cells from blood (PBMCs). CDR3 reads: CASSLTSGSYQETQYF. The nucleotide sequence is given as TGTGCCAGCAGCTTGACTAGCGGGAGCTACCAAGAGACCCAGTACTTC. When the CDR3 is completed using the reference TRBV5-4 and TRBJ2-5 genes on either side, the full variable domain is ETGVTQSPTHLIKTRGQQVTLRCSSQSGHNTVSWYQQALGQGPQFIFQYYREEENGRGNFPPRFSGLQFPNYSSELNVNALELDDSALYLCASSLTSGSYQETQYFGPGTRLLVL.